One sample yielded the 32 T cell receptor beta chains listed below, sequenced in a study of chemoradiotherapy in HPV16-positive cancers. Libraries were prepared by immunoSEQ multiplex PCR; TCRdb keeps only in-frame clonotypes and omits some of them. The sample consists of some 11,000 clones, approximately 85% of them appearing once. The biological material was taken from a patient who underwent chemoradiotherapy. All receptors derive from a human donor with HPV-associated anogenital cancer.

This chain joins TRBV20-1 and TRBJ2-1; no firm D call. V lost 3 bases and J 13 bases, leaving 4 bases between the germline ends. There are 8 residues in the CDR3. CDR1 and CDR2 (germline): DFQATT, SNEGSKA (reference sequence). In nucleotides, the CDR3 is TGCAGTGCTAGCAGTCAGTTCTTC. Residues: CSASSQFF.

V is TRBV2 and J is TRBJ1-2, with D perhaps TRBD1 (5 bases). This CDR3 contains 13 residues. Germline V gene data show CDR1 as SNHLY and CDR2 as FYNNEI. Trimming pared 3 bases from V and 5 bases from J, leaving 10 bases between. The CDR3 here is CASSEGVLYGYTF. The CDR3 region has the DNA TGTGCCAGCAGTGAGGGGGTCCTATATGGCTACACCTTC.

The rearrangement uses TRBV6-5 and TRBJ1-6, with a weak D call TRBD1 (5 bases). This CDR3 region has 13 residues. Trimming took 6 bases from V and 8 from J, leaving 11 bases between them. CDR1 MNHEY and CDR2 SVGAGI come from the germline V gene. The CDR3: CASRGPEHSPLHF. In DNA form, the CDR3 reads TGTGCCAGCAGGGGACCGGAACATTCACCCCTCCACTTT.

The rearrangement joins TRBV10-3 to TRBJ1-4; 7 nucleotides line up with TRBD1. V was clipped by 2 bases and J by 7 bases; unmatched bases: 4. CDR3 length: 14 amino acids. From germline, CDR1 is ENHRY and CDR2 SYGVKD. The CDR3 DNA sequence: TGTGCCATCAGTGAGAACAGGGGAGGTGAAAAACTGTTTTTT. Protein sequence: CAISENRGGEKLFF.

Remarks on this clone: Additional DNA sequences in this sample encode the identical CDR3. The gene calls are TRBV18 and TRBJ1-5; D might be TRBD1 (6 bases). Trimming stripped 3 bases from V and 0 bases from J, with 9 bases between. The CDR3 is made up of 15 amino acids. The V gene's germline CDR1 is KGHSH and CDR2 LQKENI. The CDR3 loop is CASSPLGGSNQPQHF. The CDR3 bases are TGTGCCAGCTCACCCCTAGGGGGTAGCAATCAGCCCCAGCATTTT.

J is TRBJ1-3 and V is TRBV6-1, with D perhaps matching TRBD1 (5 bases). From germline, CDR1 is MNHNS and CDR2 SASEGT. The CDR3 covers 14 residues. Between the trimmed V and J ends, which lost 4 bases and 0 bases, there was a span of 7 bases. In DNA form, the CDR3 reads TGTGCCAGCAGTGGGGGGTTCTCTGGAAACACCATATATTTT. The encoded protein is CASSGGFSGNTIYF.

The chain couples TRBV20-1 to TRBJ2-7; D unclear. The CDR3 runs 11 residues. Germline CDR1 DFQATT, CDR2 SNEGSKA (reference sequence). The V and J ends lost 1 base and 7 bases respectively, with 8 bases between them. The CDR3: CSARGLGEQYF. CDR3 coding DNA: TGCAGTGCTAGAGGCCTCGGGGAGCAGTACTTC.

The gene calls are TRBV2 and TRBJ2-7; 7 bases match TRBD2. This CDR3 spans 13 amino acids. The germline V gene encodes CDR1 SNHLY and CDR2 FYNNEI. V was pared by 9 bases and J by 3 bases, with 8 bases of the junction left unmatched. For the CDR3, the DNA is TGTGCCAGGACGGGCCCTAGCGGCTACGAGCAGTACTTC. Residues: CARTGPSGYEQYF.

This sequence joins TRBV28 and TRBJ1-1; D is unresolved. This CDR3 is 12 amino acids long. The germline V gene has CDR1 MDHEN and CDR2 SYDVKM. The ends were cut back, 2 bases at V and 4 bases at J, with 5 bases in the middle. CDR3 sequence (DNA): TGTGCCAGCAGTTTAGTAGGCACTGAAGCTTTCTTT. This translates into CASSLVGTEAFF.

This clone was detected only once. DNA of the CDR3: TGTGCCAGCAGCGTAGACCAGCGGGGGCTTAATGAGCAGTTCTTC. Translating gives CASSVDQRGLNEQFF. The chain joins TRBV9 to TRBJ2-1, with TRBD2 identical over 8 bases. The germline V gene encodes CDR1 SGDLS and CDR2 YYNGEE. The CDR3 consists of 15 residues. The V gene end was trimmed by 0 bases and the J gene end by 7 bases; junction bases not matched to a gene: 6.

This chain links TRBV25-1 with TRBJ1-4; 7 bases line up with TRBD1. Trimming at V came to 10 bases and at J to 1 base, leaving 3 bases not matched to a gene. The CDR3 has 13 amino acids. Germline CDR1 MGHDK, CDR2 SYGVNS. The CDR3 DNA follows: TGTGCCACAGGGGGAGTAACTAATGAAAAACTGTTTTTT. The encoded protein is CATGGVTNEKLFF.

This sequence joins TRBV5-1 and TRBJ1-1; D remains ambiguous. V dropped 2 bases and J dropped 3 bases, with 11 bases sitting between them. The CDR3 runs to 14 residues. Germline CDR1 is SGHRS and CDR2 is YFSETQ. CDR3 region: CASSFGGSDTEAFF. The CDR3 DNA reads TGCGCCAGCAGCTTTGGAGGGTCGGACACTGAAGCTTTCTTT.

The chain couples TRBV10-3 to TRBJ1-1; 7 bases fit TRBD1. V trimming: 0 bases; J trimming: 4 bases; junction bases outside the gene matches: 5. Germline V CDR1 and CDR2: ENHRY, SYGVKD. The CDR3 contains 15 residues. The CDR3 spells CAISESAGGGTEAFF. CDR3 sequence (DNA): TGTGCCATCAGTGAGTCGGCAGGGGGGGGCACTGAAGCTTTCTTT.

The chain combines TRBV7-6 with TRBJ1-4; 9 positions match TRBD1. CDR1 and CDR2 from the germline V gene are SGHVS and FNYEAQ. V was pared by 6 bases and J by 7 bases, with 6 bases of the junction left unmatched. CDR3 length: 14 amino acids. CDR3: CASRDGTGSEKLFF. CDR3 sequence (DNA): TGTGCCAGCAGAGACGGGACAGGGAGTGAAAAACTGTTTTTT.

The chain carries TRBV2 and TRBJ1-1, with no clear D. The CDR3 spans 11 residues. V was clipped by 10 bases and J by 5 bases, with 11 bases between them. Germline V gives CDR1 SNHLY, CDR2 FYNNEI. The CDR3 protein is CATRVETEAFF. DNA of the CDR3: TGTGCCACCCGGGTGGAGACTGAAGCTTTCTTT.

This clone was seen a single time. The V call is TRBV6-1, the J call TRBJ2-5; no clear D gene. Germline-derived CDR1 and CDR2 are MNHNS and SASEGT. Trimming pared 6 bases from V and 6 bases from J, leaving 11 bases between. CDR3 length equals 12 residues. CDR3 coding DNA: TGTGCCAGCAGGGCTATAGTTCAGACCCAGTACTTC. As protein: CASRAIVQTQYF.

V gene TRBV5-1 combines with J gene TRBJ2-5; D is unclear. With 2 bases removed from V and 0 bases from J, the gap between germline ends came to 8 bases. Looked up from germline, CDR1 is SGHRS and CDR2 is YFSETQ. CDR3 length: 14 amino acids. CDR3 nucleotides: TGCGCCAGCAGCTTAGAGGCTAACCAAGAGACCCAGTACTTC. Translation gives CASSLEANQETQYF.

The chain's CDR3 is CASSLAQGAVGELFF. CDR3 coding DNA: TGTGCCAGCAGCTTAGCCCAGGGGGCGGTCGGGGAGCTGTTTTTT. This chain uses TRBV7-2 with TRBJ2-2, with TRBD1 matching 8 bases. Trimming cost V 0 bases and J 7 bases; bases outside gene matches: 4. The CDR3 is 15 residues long. The V gene's germline CDR1 is SGHTA and CDR2 FQGNSA.

The chain employs TRBV19 and TRBJ2-2, with unresolved D. Germline values: CDR1 LNHDA, CDR2 SQIVND (reference sequence). CDR3 length: 14 residues. V was shortened by 4 bases and J by 6 bases, with 12 bases between the two germline ends. This CDR3 is CASSTKGPPGELFF. Here the CDR3 DNA reads TGTGCCAGTAGTACGAAAGGACCGCCCGGGGAGCTGTTTTTT.

This clone appeared a single time. The CDR3 region has the DNA TGTGCCTGGAGTGTCGGGGGAGAGACCCAGTACTTC. Translation gives CAWSVGGETQYF. This chain uses TRBV30 with TRBJ2-5; TRBD2 might be the D (6 bases). Germline V gene lookup returns CDR1 GTSNPN and CDR2 SVGIG (reference sequence). The CDR3 runs to 12 residues. The germline V and J ends were trimmed by 0 bases and 4 bases, with 6 bases remaining between them.

The gene calls are TRBV29-1 and TRBJ2-7; 10 nucleotides agree with TRBD2. Germline V gene sequence: CDR1 SQVTM, CDR2 ANQGSEA. V gave up 5 bases and J gave up 3 bases; unmatched junction bases: 4. This CDR3 region has 13 residues. CDR3 sequence: CSVKAGGLYEQYF. In DNA form, the CDR3 reads TGCAGCGTTAAAGCGGGGGGGCTCTACGAGCAGTACTTC.

The rearrangement uses TRBV27 and TRBJ1-4; 8 nucleotides align to TRBD1. This CDR3 comprises 15 residues. The V and J ends lost 3 bases and 6 bases, in that order; junction bases with no gene match: 6. The germline V gene encodes CDR1 MNHEY and CDR2 SMNVEV (reference sequence). CDR3 residues: CASSLRQGMDEKLFF. The DNA of the CDR3 is TGTGCCAGCAGTTTGCGACAGGGGATGGATGAAAAACTGTTTTTT.

This chain uses TRBV19 with TRBJ1-5; 8 bases line up with TRBD1. The CDR3 loop spans 17 amino acids. V gave up 5 bases and J gave up 7 bases; unmatched junction bases: 16. The germline V gene encodes CDR1 LNHDA and CDR2 SQIVND (reference sequence). The CDR3 loop reads CASSVDRDFLSGQPQHF. The DNA for the CDR3 is TGTGCCAGTAGTGTGGACAGGGATTTCCTCTCCGGCCAGCCCCAGCATTTT.

This CDR3 is CSARTGDGGNTIYF. The CDR3 nucleotides are TGCAGCGCCCGCACAGGGGACGGGGGAAACACCATATATTTT. The chain recombines TRBV29-1 with TRBJ1-3; TRBD1 aligns across 7 bases. With 7 bases clipped from V and 4 bases from J, the junction kept 10 bases outside the gene matches. From germline, CDR1 is SQVTM and CDR2 ANQGSEA. This CDR3 has 14 amino acids.

In this sample, this clone turned up a few times. The chain recombines TRBV9 with TRBJ1-6; D is ambiguous. The CDR3 spans 15 residues. The germline CDR1 and CDR2 sequences are SGDLS and YYNGEE. V was trimmed by 4 bases and J by 0 bases, leaving 8 bases between them. CDR3 DNA sequence: TGTGCCAGCAGCCCCTATAGCTCCTATAATTCACCCCTCCACTTT. It translates to CASSPYSSYNSPLHF. The whole variable domain, remainder taken from reference TRBV9 and TRBJ1-6, is DSGVTQTPKHLITATGQRVTLRCSPRSGDLSVYWYQQSLDQGLQFLIQYYNGEERAKGNILERFSAQQFPDLHSELNLSSLELGDSALYFCASSPYSSYNSPLHFGNGTRLTVT.

The chain combines TRBV29-1 with TRBJ2-3; D unresolved. CDR1 SQVTM and CDR2 ANQGSEA come from the germline V gene. V gave up 7 bases and J gave up 1 base, with 18 bases separating them. This CDR3 is built from 15 residues. In DNA form, the CDR3 reads TGCAGCGCTAGAAGGTCCTTGACGGGCACAGATACGCAGTATTTT. As protein: CSARRSLTGTDTQYF.

The rearrangement links TRBV18 to TRBJ2-3, with 8 bases matching TRBD2. The junction had 7 bases not matched to a gene; V was cut back by 4 bases and J by 4 bases. The CDR3 sequence is 15 residues long. From germline, CDR1 is KGHSH and CDR2 LQKENI. The CDR3: CASSLGGGQADTQYF. In nucleotides, the CDR3 is TGTGCCAGCTCACTCGGGGGGGGCCAGGCAGATACGCAGTATTTT. Supplemented by reference TRBV18 and TRBJ2-3, the full variable domain reads NAGVMQNPRHLVRRRGQEARLRCSPMKGHSHVYWYRQLPEEGLKFMVYLQKENIIDESGMPKERFSAEFPKEGPSILRIQQVVRGDSAAYFCASSLGGGQADTQYFGPGTRLTVL.

V gene TRBV7-2 combines with J gene TRBJ1-2, with D perhaps matching TRBD1 (5 bases). With 5 bases removed from V and 7 bases from J, the gap between germline ends came to 20 bases. This CDR3 spans 15 amino acids. The germline V gene has CDR1 SGHTA and CDR2 FQGNSA. Written as DNA, the CDR3 is TGTGCCAGCAGCGAGGGACCTCCCCTCTTCGCTGGCTACACCTTC. Amino acid sequence: CASSEGPPLFAGYTF. Supplemented by reference TRBV7-2 and TRBJ1-2, the full variable domain reads GAGVSQSPSNKVTEKGKDVELRCDPISGHTALYWYRQSLGQGLEFLIYFQGNSAPDKSGLPSDRFSAERTGGSVSTLTIQRTQQEDSAVYLCASSEGPPLFAGYTFGSGTRLTVV.

The rearrangement uses TRBV28 and TRBJ2-3; no clear D gene. V lost 4 bases and J 0 bases, leaving 8 bases between the germline ends. The CDR3 totals 14 residues. Germline V gives CDR1 MDHEN, CDR2 SYDVKM. DNA for the CDR3: TGTGCCAGCAGTTCTCTAGTAAGCACAGATACGCAGTATTTT. Translation: CASSSLVSTDTQYF.

The rearrangement links TRBV7-9 to TRBJ2-1, with TRBD2 identical over 15 bases. Germline CDR1 and CDR2: SEHNR and FQNEAQ (reference sequence). The J segment lost 5 bases and the V segment lost 3 bases, leaving 11 bases of the junction unmatched. This CDR3 spans 19 amino acids. CDR3 sequence: CASSFHDGLAGGPNNEQFF. CDR3 coding DNA: TGTGCCAGCAGCTTCCACGACGGACTAGCGGGGGGGCCTAACAATGAGCAGTTCTTC. The full variable domain, with the rest looked up from reference TRBV7-9 and TRBJ2-1, is DTGVSQNPRHKITKRGQNVTFRCDPISEHNRLYWYRQTLGQGPEFLTYFQNEAQLEKSRLLSDRFSAERPKGSFSTLEIQRTEQGDSAMYLCASSFHDGLAGGPNNEQFFGPGTRLTVL.

This clone was observed a single time. This chain links TRBV4-1 with TRBJ2-5; D remains ambiguous. The CDR3 has 11 residues. Germline V gene data show CDR1 as MGHRA and CDR2 as YSYEKL. The V end was cut by 5 bases, the J end by 9 bases, with 10 bases between. CDR3 bases: TGCGCCAGCAGCATAGACGGGCCCCAGTACTTC. It specifies CASSIDGPQYF.

The chain has TRBV10-3 and TRBJ1-2, with 7 bases identical to TRBD1. The trim removed 2 bases at V and 6 bases at J, leaving 3 bases unmatched. This CDR3 region has 13 residues. Germline lookup yields CDR1 ENHRY and CDR2 SYGVKD. CDR3 region: CAISEGDSHGYTF. CDR3 bases: TGTGCCATCAGTGAGGGGGACAGTCATGGCTACACCTTC.